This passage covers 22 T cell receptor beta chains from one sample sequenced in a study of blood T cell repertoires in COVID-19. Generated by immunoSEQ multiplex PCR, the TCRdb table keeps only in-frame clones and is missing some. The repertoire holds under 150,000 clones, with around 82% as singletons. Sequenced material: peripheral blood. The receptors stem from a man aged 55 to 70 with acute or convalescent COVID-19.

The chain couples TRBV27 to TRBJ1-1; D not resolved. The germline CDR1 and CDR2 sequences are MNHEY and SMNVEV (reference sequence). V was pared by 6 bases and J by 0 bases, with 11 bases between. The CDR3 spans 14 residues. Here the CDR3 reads CASSSSRLNTEAFF. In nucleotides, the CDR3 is TGTGCCAGCAGCTCTTCGCGTCTGAACACTGAAGCTTTCTTT.

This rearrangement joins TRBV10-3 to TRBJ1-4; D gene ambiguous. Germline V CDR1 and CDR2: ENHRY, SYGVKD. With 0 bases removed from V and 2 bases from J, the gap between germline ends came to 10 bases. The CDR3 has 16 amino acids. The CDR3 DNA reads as TGTGCCATCAGTGAGTCGCGGGTTTCCACTAATGAAAAACTGTTTTTT. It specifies CAISESRVSTNEKLFF.

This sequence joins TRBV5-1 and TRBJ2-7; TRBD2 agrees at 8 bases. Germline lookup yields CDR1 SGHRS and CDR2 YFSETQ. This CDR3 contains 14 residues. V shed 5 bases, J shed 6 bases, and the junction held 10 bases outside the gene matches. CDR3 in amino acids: CASRRDGLALEQYF. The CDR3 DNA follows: TGCGCCAGCAGGAGGGACGGACTAGCTCTCGAGCAGTACTTC. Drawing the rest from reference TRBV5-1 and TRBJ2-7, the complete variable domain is KAGVTQTPRYLIKTRGQQVTLSCSPISGHRSVSWYQQTPGQGLQFLFEYFSETQRNKGNFPGRFSGRQFSNSRSEMNVSTLELGDSALYLCASRRDGLALEQYFGPGTRLTVT.

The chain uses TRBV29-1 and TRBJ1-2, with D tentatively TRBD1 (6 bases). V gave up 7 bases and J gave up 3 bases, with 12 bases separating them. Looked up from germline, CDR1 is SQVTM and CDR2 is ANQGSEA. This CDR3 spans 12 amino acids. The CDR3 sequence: CSALGADYGYTF. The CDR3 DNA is TGCAGCGCCCTGGGGGCCGACTATGGCTACACCTTC.

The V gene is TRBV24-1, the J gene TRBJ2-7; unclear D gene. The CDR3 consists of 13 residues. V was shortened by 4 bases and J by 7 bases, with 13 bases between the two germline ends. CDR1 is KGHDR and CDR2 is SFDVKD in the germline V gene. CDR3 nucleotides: TGTGCCACCAGTGACAGTACAGCTTTGGAGCAGTACTTC. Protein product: CATSDSTALEQYF.

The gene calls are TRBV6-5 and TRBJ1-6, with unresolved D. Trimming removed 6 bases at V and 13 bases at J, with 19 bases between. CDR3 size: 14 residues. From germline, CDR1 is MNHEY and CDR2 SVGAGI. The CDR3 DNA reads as TGTGCCAGCAGCCGGACTCCCGATGATGGTCCCCTCCACTTT. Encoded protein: CASSRTPDDGPLHF.

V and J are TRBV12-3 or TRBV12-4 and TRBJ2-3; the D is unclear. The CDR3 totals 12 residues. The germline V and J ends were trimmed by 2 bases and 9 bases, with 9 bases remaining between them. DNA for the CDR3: TGTGCCAGCAGTTTACTTGGTCGGACGCAGTATTTT. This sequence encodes CASSLLGRTQYF.

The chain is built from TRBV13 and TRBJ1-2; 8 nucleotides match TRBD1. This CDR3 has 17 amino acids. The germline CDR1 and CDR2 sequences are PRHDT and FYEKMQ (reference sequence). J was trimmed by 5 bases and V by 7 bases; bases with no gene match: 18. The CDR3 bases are TGTGCCAGCACTGCAAACACCGGACAGGGAACTATTTATGGCTACACCTTC. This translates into CASTANTGQGTIYGYTF.

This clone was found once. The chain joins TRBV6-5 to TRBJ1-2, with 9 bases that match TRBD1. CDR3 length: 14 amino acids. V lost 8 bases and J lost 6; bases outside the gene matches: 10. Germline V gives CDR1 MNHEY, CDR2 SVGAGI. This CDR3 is CASLKQGARNGYTF. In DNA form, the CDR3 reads TGTGCCAGCCTCAAACAGGGGGCTCGGAATGGCTACACCTTC.

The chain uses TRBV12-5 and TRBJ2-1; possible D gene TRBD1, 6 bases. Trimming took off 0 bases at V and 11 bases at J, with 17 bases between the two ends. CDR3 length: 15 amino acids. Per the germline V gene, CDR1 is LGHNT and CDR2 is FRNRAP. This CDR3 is CASGLVQIRTGQQFF. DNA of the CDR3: TGTGCTAGTGGTTTGGTACAAATCAGAACAGGGCAGCAGTTCTTC.

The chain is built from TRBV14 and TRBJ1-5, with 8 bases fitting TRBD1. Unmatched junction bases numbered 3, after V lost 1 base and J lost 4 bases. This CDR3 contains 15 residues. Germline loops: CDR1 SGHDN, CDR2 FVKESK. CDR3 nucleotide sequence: TGTGCCAGCAGCCAAGGGACAGGGCCTAATCAGCCCCAGCATTTT. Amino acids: CASSQGTGPNQPQHF.

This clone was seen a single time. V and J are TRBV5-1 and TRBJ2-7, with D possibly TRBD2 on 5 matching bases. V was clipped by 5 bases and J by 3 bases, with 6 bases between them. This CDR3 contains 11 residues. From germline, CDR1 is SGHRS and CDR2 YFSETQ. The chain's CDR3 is CASSRDYEQYF. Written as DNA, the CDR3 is TGCGCCAGCAGTCGGGACTACGAGCAGTACTTC.

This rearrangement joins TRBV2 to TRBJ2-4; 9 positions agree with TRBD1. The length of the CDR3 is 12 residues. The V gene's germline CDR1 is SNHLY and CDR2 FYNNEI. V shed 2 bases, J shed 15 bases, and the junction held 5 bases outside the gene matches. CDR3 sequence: CASSEPDRGSYF. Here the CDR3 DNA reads TGTGCCAGCAGTGAACCGGACAGGGGATCGTACTTC.

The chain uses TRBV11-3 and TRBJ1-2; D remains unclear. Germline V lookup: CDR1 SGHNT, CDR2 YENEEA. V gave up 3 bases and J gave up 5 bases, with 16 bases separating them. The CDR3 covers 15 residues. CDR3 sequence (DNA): TGTGCCAGCAGCTTTGCTATGAACGCGGTGTATGGCTACACCTTC. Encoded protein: CASSFAMNAVYGYTF.

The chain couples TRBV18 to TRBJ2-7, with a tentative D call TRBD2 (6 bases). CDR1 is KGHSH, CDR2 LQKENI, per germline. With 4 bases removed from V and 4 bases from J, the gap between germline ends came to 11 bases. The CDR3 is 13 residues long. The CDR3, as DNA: TGTGCCAGCTCACGGGGGGTAAAGTACGAGCAGTACTTC. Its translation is CASSRGVKYEQYF.

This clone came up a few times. DNA of the CDR3: TGTGCCTGGAGTAGTGAGAGCTCCTATAATTCACCCCTCCACTTT. The encoded protein is CAWSSESSYNSPLHF. The rearrangement uses TRBV30 and TRBJ1-6, with D unclear. The CDR3 has 15 amino acids. Deletions cut 2 bases from V and 0 bases from J, with 8 bases between. CDR1 GTSNPN and CDR2 SVGIG come from the germline V gene (reference sequence).

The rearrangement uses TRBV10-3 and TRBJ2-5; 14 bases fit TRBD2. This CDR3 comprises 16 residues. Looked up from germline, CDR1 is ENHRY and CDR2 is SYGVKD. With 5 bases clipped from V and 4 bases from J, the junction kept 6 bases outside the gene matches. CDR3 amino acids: CAISPLTSGGVETQYF. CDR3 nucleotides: TGTGCCATCAGTCCCTTGACTAGCGGGGGGGTAGAGACCCAGTACTTC.

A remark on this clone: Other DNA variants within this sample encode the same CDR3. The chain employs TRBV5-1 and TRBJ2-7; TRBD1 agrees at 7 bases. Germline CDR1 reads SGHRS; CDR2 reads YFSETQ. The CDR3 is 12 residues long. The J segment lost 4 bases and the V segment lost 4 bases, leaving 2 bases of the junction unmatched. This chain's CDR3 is CASSPDRYEQYF. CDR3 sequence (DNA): TGCGCCAGCAGCCCGGACAGGTACGAGCAGTACTTC.

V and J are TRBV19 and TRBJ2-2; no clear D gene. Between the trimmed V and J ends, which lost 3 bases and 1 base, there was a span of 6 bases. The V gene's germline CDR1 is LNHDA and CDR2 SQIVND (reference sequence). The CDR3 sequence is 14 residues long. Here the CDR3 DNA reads TGTGCCAGTAGTATCCGTCGGAACACCGGGGAGCTGTTTTTT. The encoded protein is CASSIRRNTGELFF.

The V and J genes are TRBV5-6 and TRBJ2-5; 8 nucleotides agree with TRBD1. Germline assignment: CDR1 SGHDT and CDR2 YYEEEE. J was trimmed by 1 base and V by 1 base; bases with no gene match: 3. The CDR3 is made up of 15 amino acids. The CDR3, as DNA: TGTGCCAGCAGCTTGACAGGGGGGATCCAAGAGACCCAGTACTTC. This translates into CASSLTGGIQETQYF.

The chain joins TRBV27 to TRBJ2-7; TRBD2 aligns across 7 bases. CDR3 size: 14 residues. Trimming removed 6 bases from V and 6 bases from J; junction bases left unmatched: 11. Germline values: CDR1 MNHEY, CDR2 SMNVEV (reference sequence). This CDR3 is CASSSAAGVGEQYF. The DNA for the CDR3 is TGTGCCAGCAGCTCGGCTGCGGGAGTGGGCGAGCAGTACTTC.

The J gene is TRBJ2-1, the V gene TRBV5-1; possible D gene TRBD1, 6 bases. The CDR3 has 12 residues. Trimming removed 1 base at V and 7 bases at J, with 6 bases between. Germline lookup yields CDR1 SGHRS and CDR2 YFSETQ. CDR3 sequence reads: CASSLQGNEQFF. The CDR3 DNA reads TGCGCCAGCAGCTTGCAGGGGAATGAGCAGTTCTTC.